Below, one T cell receptor beta chain is given with its context. No antigen is known for it. Reverse transcription of extracted RNA yielded cDNA, which provided the sequencing template. The assay was immunoSEQ multiplex PCR, and TCRdb's table has in-frame clones only and misses some. The table has approximately 180,000 clones, over 55% seen once. This entry is derived from a study of CD8+ T cells in alopecia areata. Study findings and constraints: Tofacitinib significantly decreased scalp clonality and expanded CD8+ clones among top 100.

Treatment described: oral pan-JAK inhibitor, 5-10 mg twice daily. The receptor comes from a human donor with alopecia areata. The source was CD4+ T cells sorted from blood, collected at week 24, from a patient treated with tofacitinib.

In DNA form, the CDR3 reads TGTGCCAGCACCGCGGGGGGTTCGGACACTGAAGCTTTCTTT. Protein product: CASTAGGSDTEAFF. This chain joins TRBV9 and TRBJ1-1; D possibly corresponds to TRBD1 (5 bases). Germline V lookup: CDR1 SGDLS, CDR2 YYNGEE. The CDR3 extends over 14 amino acids. V was cut by 6 bases and J by 3 bases, with 15 bases left in between.